These 27 T cell receptor beta chains came from one sample sequenced in a study of OX40 agonist ivuxolimab in advanced cancers. The repertoire was sequenced with immunoSEQ multiplex PCR; TCRdb's copy has only in-frame clones and lacks some. In the table there are 66,000 or so clones, 85% of which are singletons. The source was CD4+ or CD8+ T cells sorted from blood, collected in a trial of the OX40 agonist ivuxolimab. The receptors originated from an adult with an advanced solid tumor such as melanoma, head and neck, liver or kidney cancer.

This clone came up a few times. The J gene is TRBJ2-4, the V gene TRBV11-2; possibly TRBD1 for D (6 bases). Trimming removed 2 bases from V and 8 bases from J, with 13 bases in between. There are 14 residues in the CDR3. CDR1 is SGHAT and CDR2 is FQNNGV in the germline V gene. CDR3 amino acids: CASSLPYRVDIQYF. DNA for the CDR3: TGTGCCAGCAGCTTACCCTACAGGGTAGACATTCAGTACTTC.

The V call is TRBV30, the J call TRBJ1-4; TRBD1 is a possible D gene (6 bases). There are 15 residues in the CDR3. V shed 3 bases and J shed 8 bases, with 19 bases lying between them. The V gene's germline CDR1 is GTSNPN and CDR2 SVGIG (reference sequence). The CDR3 DNA reads TGTGCCTGGAGCCCCGTAGGGACAAGGGGAGAAAAACTGTTTTTT. This translates into CAWSPVGTRGEKLFF.

CDR3: CASSRGLPGELFF. The CDR3 coding sequence is TGCGCCAGCAGTCGGGGACTCCCCGGGGAGCTGTTTTTT. The rearrangement uses TRBV10-1 and TRBJ2-2, with D possibly TRBD2 on 6 matching bases. Between the trimmed V and J ends, which lost 5 bases and 6 bases, there was a span of 10 bases. CDR1 is WNHNN and CDR2 is SYGVQD in the germline V gene (reference sequence). CDR3 size: 13 residues.

The chain has TRBV19 and TRBJ1-3; D remains unclear. In germline, CDR1 is LNHDA, CDR2 SQIVND (reference sequence). Trimming left V 7 bases short and J 8 bases short, with 18 bases between. This CDR3 spans 14 amino acids. CDR3 coding DNA: TGTGCCAGTACCTCCCAAGGGCGACCCGACACCATATATTTT. It yields the protein CASTSQGRPDTIYF.

V and J are TRBV29-1 and TRBJ2-7; 7 bases match TRBD2. CDR3 length equals 13 residues. Germline V CDR1 and CDR2: SQVTM, ANQGSEA. J gave up 7 bases and V 6 bases, and 12 bases lay outside the gene matches. CDR3 in DNA: TGCAGCGTGGCCCGGTCGGGGGGAGGGGAGCAGTACTTC. This sequence encodes CSVARSGGGEQYF.

The chain has TRBV20-1 and TRBJ1-1; TRBD1 is a possible D gene (5 bases). The germline gives CDR1 DFQATT, CDR2 SNEGSKA (reference sequence). This CDR3 comprises 10 residues. The CDR3 region is CSSRGVGAFF. The CDR3 nucleotides read TGCAGCTCGAGGGGTGTTGGGGCTTTCTTT.

The genes are TRBV10-1 and TRBJ1-1; a possible D gene is TRBD1 (5 bases). V was trimmed by 6 bases and J by 4 bases, leaving 21 bases between them. Looked up from germline, CDR1 is WNHNN and CDR2 is SYGVQD (reference sequence). This CDR3 contains 16 residues. This CDR3 reads CASSRIWGEGGTEAFF. CDR3 bases: TGCGCCAGCAGCCGCATATGGGGGGAGGGTGGCACTGAAGCTTTCTTT.

About this clone: At one end, the junction sequence differs from germline, possibly due to a read error. This rearrangement joins TRBV28 to TRBJ2-7; no firm D call. This CDR3 region has 11 residues. Germline V gives CDR1 MDHEN, CDR2 SYDVKM. CDR3 amino acids: CASSLDKTWHF. CDR3 sequence (DNA): TGTGCCAGCAGTCTAGACAAGACGTGGCACTTC.

J is TRBJ1-1 and V is TRBV11-2, with TRBD1 as a possible D gene (6 bases). V was clipped by 3 bases and J by 5 bases, with 10 bases between them. Germline V gives CDR1 SGHAT, CDR2 FQNNGV. The CDR3 is made up of 13 amino acids. The CDR3: CASSFNRETEAFF. In nucleotides, the CDR3 is TGTGCCAGCAGCTTTAACAGGGAAACTGAAGCTTTCTTT.

V gene TRBV2 combines with J gene TRBJ1-5, with TRBD1 identical over 7 bases. The CDR3 totals 15 residues. After removal of 5 bases from V and 3 bases from J, the junction contained 7 bases not matched to a gene. Germline values: CDR1 SNHLY, CDR2 FYNNEI. In DNA form, the CDR3 reads TGTGCCAGCAGTCGGGAGGGGGCGAACAATCAGCCCCAGCATTTT. Its protein is CASSREGANNQPQHF.

The rearrangement links TRBV25-1 to TRBJ2-7, with a weak D call TRBD1 (6 bases). Trimming took 2 bases from V and 9 from J, leaving 17 bases between them. This CDR3 has 14 residues. Germline V gives CDR1 MGHDK, CDR2 SYGVNS. The CDR3 reads CASSEGQTPGSQYF. The CDR3 region has the DNA TGTGCCAGCAGTGAAGGACAGACCCCAGGGTCGCAGTACTTC.

This clone showed up just once. The chain is built from TRBV6-1 and TRBJ2-5; D remains ambiguous. This CDR3 has 11 amino acids. V was pared by 4 bases and J by 3 bases, with 3 bases between. CDR1 and CDR2 (germline): MNHNS, SASEGT. The CDR3 region is CASSVKETQYF. CDR3 nucleotides: TGTGCCAGCAGTGTGAAAGAGACCCAGTACTTC.

The V gene is TRBV29-1, the J gene TRBJ2-1; D might be TRBD1 (5 bases). The germline CDR1 and CDR2 sequences are SQVTM and ANQGSEA. V shed 1 base and J shed 7 bases, with 14 bases lying between them. This CDR3 region has 14 residues. The CDR3 DNA follows: TGCAGCGTTGAAGGGGGCGGCGTAGTTAATGAGCAGTTCTTC. As protein: CSVEGGGVVNEQFF.

The chain is built from TRBV6-6 and TRBJ2-5; possible D gene TRBD2, 5 bases. The J call may be faulty, since TRBJ2-7 better matches the DNA end. The CDR3 totals 15 residues. From germline, CDR1 is MNHNY and CDR2 SVGAGI (reference sequence). The CDR3 nucleotides read TGTGCCAGCAGTTATCGTGGCGGGTCTAGCTACGAGCAGTACTTC. Protein: CASSYRGGSSYEQYF.

This chain connects TRBV9 to TRBJ2-1, with 8 bases aligning to TRBD2. The ends lost 0 bases at V and 7 bases at J; junction bases unmatched: 9. Germline V gene lookup returns CDR1 SGDLS and CDR2 YYNGEE. This CDR3 contains 16 residues. CDR3 in amino acids: CASSVVGSGTGNEQFF. CDR3 in DNA: TGTGCCAGCAGCGTAGTCGGTAGCGGGACGGGGAATGAGCAGTTCTTC.

The rearrangement uses TRBV5-4 and TRBJ2-7; TRBD2 is a possible D gene (5 bases). Trimming took off 5 bases at V and 3 bases at J, with 12 bases between the two ends. The CDR3 is 13 amino acids. Looked up from germline, CDR1 is SGHNT and CDR2 is YYREEE (reference sequence). The CDR3 here is CASSLGEHYEQYF. The CDR3 coding sequence is TGTGCCAGCAGTCTTGGGGAGCACTACGAGCAGTACTTC.

The rearrangement uses TRBV7-8 and TRBJ2-7, with D perhaps TRBD1 (5 bases). Per germline, CDR1 SGHVS and CDR2 FQNEAQ. Trimming removed 5 bases from V and 9 bases from J, with 20 bases in between. This CDR3 has 14 amino acids. As DNA, the CDR3 is TGTGCCAGCAGCCCGACAAGACAGTCCGCCGGGCAGTACTTC. It yields the protein CASSPTRQSAGQYF.

This chain links TRBV11-1 with TRBJ2-2; D call uncertain. There are 15 residues in the CDR3. V was cut by 2 bases and J by 1 base, with 8 bases left in between. Germline assignment: CDR1 SGHAT and CDR2 FQDESV (reference sequence). DNA of the CDR3: TGTGCCAGCAGCTTATGGCGGCAGAACACCGGGGAGCTGTTTTTT. This gives the protein CASSLWRQNTGELFF.

The genes are TRBV18 and TRBJ2-1, with D uncertain. The germline gives CDR1 KGHSH, CDR2 LQKENI. The V end was cut by 3 bases, the J end by 1 base, with 13 bases between. This CDR3 has 16 amino acids. CDR3 sequence: CASSPRYGESYNEQFF. CDR3 in DNA: TGTGCCAGCTCACCCCGTTATGGGGAATCCTACAATGAGCAGTTCTTC.

The chain employs TRBV15 and TRBJ1-2; the D is unclear. This CDR3 region has 14 residues. The V and J ends lost 0 bases and 3 bases respectively, with 8 bases between them. The V gene's germline CDR1 is LNHNV and CDR2 YYDKDF (reference sequence). CDR3 in DNA: TGTGCCACCAGCAGAGATAAAGGGCACTATGGCTACACCTTC. As protein: CATSRDKGHYGYTF.

As to this clone: This specimen includes other DNA sequences encoding the same CDR3. This chain links TRBV2 with TRBJ1-5; D perhaps matches TRBD1 (5 bases). The CDR3 is made up of 14 amino acids. Per germline, CDR1 SNHLY and CDR2 FYNNEI. V lost 4 bases and J lost 0, with 7 bases in between. CDR3 sequence reads: CASSGGYSNQPQHF. As DNA, the CDR3 is TGTGCCAGCAGTGGGGGGTATAGCAATCAGCCCCAGCATTTT.

The V call is TRBV5-1, the J call TRBJ2-3, with D possibly being TRBD1 or TRBD2 (5 bases each). Germline V gene lookup returns CDR1 SGHRS and CDR2 YFSETQ. V was shortened by 4 bases and J by 3 bases, with 18 bases between the two germline ends. CDR3 length equals 16 residues. The CDR3, as DNA: TGCGCCAGCAGCGTGTACAGTCGAGGGGAGACAGATACGCAGTATTTT. This translates into CASSVYSRGETDTQYF. Drawing the rest from reference TRBV5-1 and TRBJ2-3, the complete variable domain is KAGVTQTPRYLIKTRGQQVTLSCSPISGHRSVSWYQQTPGQGLQFLFEYFSETQRNKGNFPGRFSGRQFSNSRSEMNVSTLELGDSALYLCASSVYSRGETDTQYFGPGTRLTVL.

This chain joins TRBV28 and TRBJ2-3; D not resolved. V gave up 7 bases and J gave up 1 base, with 9 bases separating them. The CDR3 loop spans 13 amino acids. Germline V CDR1 and CDR2: MDHEN, SYDVKM. The CDR3 nucleotides are TGTGCCAGCACCGCACGTCGCACAGATACGCAGTATTTT. Protein product: CASTARRTDTQYF.

V and J are TRBV6-5 and TRBJ1-1; a weak D match, TRBD1 (6 bases). Germline CDR1 MNHEY, CDR2 SVGAGI. This CDR3 has 14 residues. With 6 bases removed from V and 1 base from J, the gap between germline ends came to 12 bases. CDR3 amino acids: CASSSKGGNTEAFF. The CDR3 nucleotides read TGTGCCAGCAGCTCTAAGGGGGGGAACACTGAAGCTTTCTTT.

This rearrangement joins TRBV9 to TRBJ1-6; TRBD1 aligns across 8 bases. V was pared by 1 base and J by 0 bases, with 12 bases of the junction left unmatched. Per germline, CDR1 SGDLS and CDR2 YYNGEE. The CDR3 consists of 20 residues. The CDR3 protein is CASSVSAGGHGSSYNSPLHF. DNA of the CDR3: TGTGCCAGCAGCGTAAGTGCAGGGGGCCACGGGAGCTCCTATAATTCACCCCTCCACTTT. The variable domain in full, completed from reference TRBV9 and TRBJ1-6, reads DSGVTQTPKHLITATGQRVTLRCSPRSGDLSVYWYQQSLDQGLQFLIQYYNGEERAKGNILERFSAQQFPDLHSELNLSSLELGDSALYFCASSVSAGGHGSSYNSPLHFGNGTRLTVT.

This clone was seen more than once but under ten times. The J gene is TRBJ2-1, the V gene TRBV7-6; 10 bases agree with TRBD2. Germline loops: CDR1 SGHVS, CDR2 FNYEAQ. This CDR3 is 19 amino acids long. V lost 0 bases to trimming and J lost 6 bases; unmatched junction nucleotides: 14. CDR3 coding DNA: TGTGCCAGCAGCTTAGCCACTAGCGGGGCAAGAAAATATGGCAATGAGCAGTTCTTC. Its protein product is CASSLATSGARKYGNEQFF.

The J gene is TRBJ1-4, the V gene TRBV21-1; the table's D gene call, TRBD1, was not cross checked with the DNA. TRBV21-1 is annotated as a pseudogene. The CDR3 is 16 residues long. The CDR3 spells CASSPLTYRNNEKLFF. CDR3 coding DNA: TGTGCCAGCAGCCCCCTTACGTACAGAAATAATGAAAAACTGTTTTTT.